Given below is one T cell receptor beta chain in context. This sample was included in a study of blood T cell repertoires in COVID-19. Study in general: Sites across the United States, Italy and Spain contributed samples from acute and convalescent COVID-19. PBMCs, B-cell-depleted T cells, or T cells were the source of the cDNA or gDNA that made up the material.

The junction had 7 bases not matched to a gene; V was cut back by 5 bases and J by 7 bases. Looked up from germline, CDR1 is SGHTA and CDR2 is FQGNSA. This CDR3 comprises 13 residues. Clones were sequenced by immunoSEQ multiplex PCR, and TCRdb holds only the in-frame ones, with some missing. The sample lists approximately 97,000 clones, around 87% occurring once. The chain recombines TRBV7-2 with TRBJ1-1; 7 bases line up with TRBD1. Sequencing used peripheral blood. The TCR comes from a human donor in a cohort sampled during active COVID-19. The CDR3 here is CASSSTGVSEAFF. The CDR3 nucleotides read TGTGCCAGCAGCAGTACAGGGGTTAGTGAAGCTTTCTTT.